Given below is one T cell receptor beta chain in context. The CDR3 has 16 amino acids. J gave up 7 bases and V 2 bases, and 14 bases lay outside the gene matches. CDR1 is SGHKS and CDR2 is YYEKEE in the germline V gene (reference sequence). The sample's label refers to: CD137+ CD4 T cells sorted after culture with HeLa expressing allogeneic HLA-DP. HeLa stimulator cells carried retrovirally transduced HLA-DPA1/DPB1, HLA-DM, invariant chain and CD80. After approximately 16 days, CD4+ cells were restimulated approximately 25 h with the same allogeneic DPB1. Cocultures used a 3:1 ratio of CD4+ cells to 100 Gy-irradiated HeLa, with around 50 U/mL IL-2. The PCR primers covered 54 TRBV and 13 TRBJ segments. Profiling relied on immunoSEQ multiplex PCR, and the TCRdb table lists in-frame clones only, not all of them. The table lists some 680 clones, roughly 60% of them singletons. This record comes from a study of T cell repertoires and HLA-DP antigens. Study-wide context: Alloantigens: one with one groove difference and one with about ten differences versus self.

General observations from the study: Across donors, same-allele clones were almost never shared.

This receptor was identified in a woman under 30 in good health and CMV-seronegative. The chain carries TRBV5-5 and TRBJ2-7; 8 positions agree with TRBD2. The specimen sequenced was alloreactive CD137+ CD4+ T cells from cultured PBMCs. Subset of the sample: CD137+ CD4+ cells sorted after less than 25 h restimulation with the allogeneic HLA-DP-expressing HeLa cells. The CDR3: CASSLMSGRNSGEQYF. DNA for the CDR3: TGTGCCAGCAGCTTAATGAGCGGGAGAAATTCGGGGGAGCAGTACTTC.